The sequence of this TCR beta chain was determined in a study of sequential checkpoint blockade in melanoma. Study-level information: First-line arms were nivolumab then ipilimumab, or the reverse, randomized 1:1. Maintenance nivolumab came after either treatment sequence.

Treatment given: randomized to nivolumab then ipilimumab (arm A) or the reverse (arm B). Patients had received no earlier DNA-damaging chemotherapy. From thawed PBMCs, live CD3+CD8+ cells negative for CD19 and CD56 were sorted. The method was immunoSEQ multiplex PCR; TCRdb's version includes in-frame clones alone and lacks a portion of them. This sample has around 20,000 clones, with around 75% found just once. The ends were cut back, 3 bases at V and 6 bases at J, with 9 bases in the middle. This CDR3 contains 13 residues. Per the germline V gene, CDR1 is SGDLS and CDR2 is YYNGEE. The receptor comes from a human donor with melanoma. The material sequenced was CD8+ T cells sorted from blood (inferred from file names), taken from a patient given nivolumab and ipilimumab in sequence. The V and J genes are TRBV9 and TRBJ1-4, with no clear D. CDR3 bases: TGTGCCAGCAGCGCGTCCGGGGATGAAAAACTGTTTTTT. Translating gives CASSASGDEKLFF.